A selection of T cell receptor beta chains follows, all from one sample in a study of T cell changes during pregnancy in multiple sclerosis. Assay used: immunoSEQ multiplex PCR; TCRdb lists only in-frame clones, some missing. Counted here are approximately 79,000 clones, around 93% occurring once; the ten biggest clones make up around 0.7%. This material consisted of peripheral blood, taken in the second trimester of pregnancy. All receptors derive from a female donor in good health, enrolled as a control in a pregnancy study. Both conserved end residues are part of each CDR3. The D gene is left open where the match is weak. Rows give clone size only sometimes, using once, few, many, or a class for an expanded clone.

NA	NA	TRBJ1-4	TRBV10-3	TGTGCCACCCGGCCGGGGGTCGGAAATGAAAAACTGTTTTTT	CATRPGVGNEKLFF
NA	NA	TRBJ1-2	TRBV7-2	TGTGCCAGCAGCTTAGCTAGCGGGGCATCCACCTTC	CASSLASGASTF
NA	NA	TRBJ1-2	TRBV23-1	TGCGCCAGCACTTCACCCCTCTCTCGGGGGGGGTATGGCTACACCTTC	CASTSPLSRGGYGYTF
NA	TRBD2	TRBJ2-2	TRBV4-2	TGTGCCAGCAGCATCTCAAGCGGGGGAACCAACACCGGGGAGCTGTTTTTT	CASSISSGGTNTGELFF
NA	TRBD1	TRBJ1-4	TRBV14	TGTGCCAGCAGCCAGACAGGGGGCTCAGAAAAACTGTTTTTT	CASSQTGGSEKLFF
once	NA	TRBJ2-6	TRBV9	TGTGCCAGCAGCGTAGGAGTGGCGGGCGTCCTGACTTTC	CASSVGVAGVLTF
NA	TRBD2	TRBJ2-2	TRBV7-6	TGTGCCACCAGAGTTCTAGCGGGCACCGGGGAGCTGTTTTTT	CATRVLAGTGELFF
once	TRBD1	TRBJ1-2	TRBV6-1	TGTGCCAGCAGTGAACCGGGACAGGGGGTTTACAGCTATGGCTACACCTTC	CASSEPGQGVYSYGYTF
NA	NA	TRBJ2-7	TRBV11-2	TGTGCCAGCACCGACAGGTCGAGCTCCTACGAGCAGTACTTC	CASTDRSSSYEQYF
NA	TRBD1	TRBJ2-2	TRBV11-2	TGTGCCAGCAGCTGGGACAGAAACACCGGGGAGCTGTTTTTT	CASSWDRNTGELFF
NA	TRBD1	TRBJ1-1	TRBV30	TGTGCCTGGAGTGGACAGGGGGCTGAGGCTGAAGCTTTCTTT	CAWSGQGAEAEAFF
once	TRBD1	TRBJ2-7	TRBV19	TGTGCCAGTAGTATTCCCGGGGGACAGGGGTTCTACGAGCAGTACTTC	CASSIPGGQGFYEQYF
NA	NA	TRBJ2-7	TRBV9	TGTGCCAGCAGCGTAGAGGGGAACCACGAGCAGTACTTC	CASSVEGNHEQYF
NA	TRBD2	TRBJ2-2	TRBV11-3	TGTGCCAGCAGTTCCCATGGCGGCGGGGGGTACGGTCGTACCGGGGAGCTGTTTTTT	CASSSHGGGGYGRTGELFF
NA	NA	TRBJ1-2	TRBV21-1	TGTGCCAGCAGCAAAGGTGGCCCACCTCTAAGCGTCGATAACTATGGCTACACCTTC	CASSKGGPPLSVDNYGYTF
NA	TRBD1	TRBJ2-7	TRBV6-5	TGTGCCAGCAGTTACCCGGGACAGAGGGGCGAGCAGTACTTC	CASSYPGQRGEQYF
once	TRBD1	TRBJ1-1	TRBV5-6	TGTGCCAGCAGCTGGGGACAGGGTCCGGGCGGGGGGACTGAAGCTTTCTTT	CASSWGQGPGGGTEAFF
NA	TRBD1	TRBJ2-1	TRBV7-6	TGTGCCAGCAGCTCCGACGGGACAGGGGGCTCCTACAATGAGCAGTTCTTC	CASSSDGTGGSYNEQFF
once	NA	TRBJ1-2	TRBV4-3	TGCGCCAGCAGCCCATTGGGGATAGGGGGTAATGGCTACACCTTC	CASSPLGIGGNGYTF
NA	TRBD1	TRBJ2-1	TRBV7-2	TGTGCCAGCAGCTCTAGGCGGACAGGGGGATCGGGGCAGTTCTTC	CASSSRRTGGSGQFF
NA	TRBD1	TRBJ1-6	TRBV6-5	TGTGCCAGCGCCAGACAGGGCTATAATTCACCCCTCCACTTT	CASARQGYNSPLHF
NA	NA	TRBJ2-1	TRBV7-2	TGTGCCAGCAGCCCCTTAGCGCATTACTCCTACAATGAGCAGTTCTTC	CASSPLAHYSYNEQFF
NA	NA	TRBJ1-1	TRBV30	TGTGCCCTGAATAGGGGTGAGAACACTGAAGCTTTCTTT	CALNRGENTEAFF
NA	TRBD2	TRBJ2-7	TRBV5-4	TGTGCCAGCAGCTACGAGCGGGGGCGGATGTCCTACGAGCAGTACTTC	CASSYERGRMSYEQYF
once	TRBD1	TRBJ1-2	TRBV7-3	TGTGCCAGCAGCTCTACCTTCCAGGGGGCATCCTATGGCTACACCTTC	CASSSTFQGASYGYTF
NA	NA	TRBJ2-1	TRBV9	TGTGCCAGCAGCCCACAATACGGAGGGCGCGGAGATAATGAGCAGTTCTTC	CASSPQYGGRGDNEQFF
NA	TRBD1	TRBJ1-1	TRBV11-2	TGTGCCAGCAGCTTAGAGATGACAGGGGCCGGGTTCACTGAAGCTTTCTTT	CASSLEMTGAGFTEAFF
NA	NA	TRBJ1-5	TRBV7-2	TGTGCCAGCAGCTTGGGGGGGGCGGGTCAGCCCCAGCATTTT	CASSLGGAGQPQHF
once	NA	TRBJ1-3	TRBV5-4	TGTGCCAGCAGCTTGGCCAAGACAGCAGGAAACACCATATATTTT	CASSLAKTAGNTIYF
NA	NA	TRBJ2-1	TRBV5-4	TGTGCCAGCAGCTTTTACAGGGACAATGAGCAGTTCTTC	CASSFYRDNEQFF
NA	NA	TRBJ1-2	TRBV10-3	TGTGCCATCAGCCCTATTGCTAACTATGGCTACACCTTC	CAISPIANYGYTF
NA	TRBD2	TRBJ2-3	TRBV4-1	TGCGCCAGCAGCCAAGATCTAAGCGGGGGGTTCGCAGATACGCAGTATTTT	CASSQDLSGGFADTQYF
NA	NA	TRBJ1-6	TRBV7-2	TGTGCCAGCAGCGCAGGGGATAATTCACCCCTCCACTTT	CASSAGDNSPLHF
NA	NA	TRBJ2-1	TRBV25-1	TGTGCCAGCAGTGAATTGTTCTCGGTAAACAATGAGCAGTTCTTC	CASSELFSVNNEQFF
NA	NA	TRBJ1-1	TRBV7-2	TGTGCCAGCAGCTTAGGGGGCGGGGCGAACACTGAAGCTTTCTTT	CASSLGGGANTEAFF